The 10 T cell receptor beta chains below were found in one sample sequenced in a study of vaccination effects on CD4 cells after COVID-19. ViraFEST used viral peptide pools to expand antigen-specific CD4+ T cells before sequencing. CD4+ T cell isolation took place after 10 days of culture. In the vaccine recipients, nucleocapsid antibodies were negative and there was no prior SARS-CoV-2 infection. This table comes from immunoSEQ multiplex PCR, and its TCRdb copy is limited to in-frame clones, with some not included. Of roughly 63,000 clones in the sample, about 80% were seen once. Antigens for these TCRs are unknown. The sample here was CD4+ T cells from PBMCs cultured with HCoV-OC43 spike peptides, taken before COVID-19 vaccination. Subset noted: HCoV-OC43 spike overlapping peptide pool stimulation. These receptors came from a human donor who received a COVID-19 vaccine.

This chain uses TRBV7-2 with TRBJ1-5; D is undetermined. The CDR3 spans 13 residues. The V gene lost 3 bases and the J gene lost 3 bases, with 6 bases spanning the gap. Germline V gene data show CDR1 as SGHTA and CDR2 as FQGNSA. CDR3 coding DNA: TGTGCCAGCAGCTTGGGTCTCAATCAGCCCCAGCATTTT. Translation: CASSLGLNQPQHF.

This clone occurred a few times. Sequence at one end of the junction differs from germline and may be a read error. The CDR3 loop reads CASSSRRDRGPVRFLF. The CDR3 DNA follows: TGCGCCAGCAGCTCAAGGCGGGACAGGGGGCCAGTAAGGTTCCTCTTC. The chain joins TRBV5-1 to TRBJ2-1, with 12 bases aligning to TRBD1. CDR1 SGHRS and CDR2 YFSETQ come from the germline V gene. The CDR3 runs 16 residues.

CDR3 sequence: CASRPGPGDGNTIYF. In DNA, the CDR3 is TGTGCCAGCAGACCCGGACCGGGGGATGGAAACACCATATATTTT. The gene calls are TRBV3-1 (or the pseudogene TRBV3-2) and TRBJ1-3; possible D gene TRBD1, 5 bases. The CDR3 is made up of 15 amino acids. Germline CDR1 is LGHDT and CDR2 is YNNKEL (reference sequence). V dropped 6 bases and J dropped 3 bases, with 15 bases sitting between them.

This chain's CDR3 is CASSQGGEQYV. CDR3 nucleotides: TGTGCCAGCAGCCAGGGCGGGGAGCAGTACGTC. V gene TRBV6-5 combines with J gene TRBJ2-7, with D perhaps being TRBD1 or TRBD2 (5 bases each). V lost 6 bases, J lost 7 bases, and 10 bases lay in between. Germline V CDR1 and CDR2: MNHEY, SVGAGI. The CDR3 runs 11 residues.

This clone is a singleton in its sample. This chain joins TRBV7-2 and TRBJ1-5; tentatively, D is TRBD1 (5 bases). CDR3 length: 13 residues. CDR1 SGHTA and CDR2 FQGNSA come from the germline V gene. Trimming pared 3 bases from V and 4 bases from J, leaving 7 bases between. The CDR3 protein is CASSFRVNQPQHF. The CDR3 DNA sequence: TGTGCCAGCAGCTTCAGGGTAAATCAGCCCCAGCATTTT.

This chain joins TRBV5-1 and TRBJ1-1; TRBD1 aligns across 12 bases. The V gene's germline CDR1 is SGHRS and CDR2 YFSETQ. Trimming cost V 1 base and J 8 bases; bases outside gene matches: 9. CDR3 length: 16 residues. The CDR3 region is CASSLWDRGREKEAFF. The CDR3 nucleotides are TGCGCCAGCAGCTTGTGGGACAGGGGGCGCGAGAAAGAAGCTTTCTTT.

The genes are TRBV30 and TRBJ1-6; D uncertain. Trimming cost V 4 bases and J 6 bases, with 22 bases left between them. Per germline, CDR1 GTSNPN and CDR2 SVGIG (reference sequence). The CDR3 is made up of 17 amino acids. CDR3 region: CAWTPHPLKRANSPLHF. As DNA, the CDR3 is TGTGCCTGGACTCCTCACCCGCTAAAGAGGGCTAATTCACCCCTCCACTTT.

This rearrangement joins TRBV9 to TRBJ2-5; 7 bases match TRBD2. This CDR3 contains 14 residues. The germline V gene has CDR1 SGDLS and CDR2 YYNGEE. V was pared by 3 bases and J by 7 bases, with 9 bases of the junction left unmatched. CDR3 amino acids: CASSDRLALGTQYF. The CDR3 nucleotides are TGTGCCAGCAGCGATCGACTAGCTCTGGGGACCCAGTACTTC.

This clone showed up just once. CDR3 in DNA: TGTGCCAGCAAAAGCAGGCCAACCACCATATATTTT. This encodes CASKSRPTTIYF. This chain connects TRBV12-3 or TRBV12-4 to TRBJ1-3; unclear D gene. This CDR3 has 12 residues. V shed 7 bases and J shed 9 bases, with 13 bases lying between them.

The chain is built from TRBV5-1 and TRBJ2-1; 8 bases are shared with TRBD1. Trimming at V came to 4 bases and at J to 2 bases, leaving 8 bases not matched to a gene. Per germline, CDR1 SGHRS and CDR2 YFSETQ. The CDR3 is 16 amino acids. This CDR3 is CASSGASGGAYNEQFF. The CDR3 region has the DNA TGCGCCAGCAGCGGCGCTTCAGGGGGCGCCTACAATGAGCAGTTCTTC. Drawing the rest from reference TRBV5-1 and TRBJ2-1, the complete variable domain is KAGVTQTPRYLIKTRGQQVTLSCSPISGHRSVSWYQQTPGQGLQFLFEYFSETQRNKGNFPGRFSGRQFSNSRSEMNVSTLELGDSALYLCASSGASGGAYNEQFFGPGTRLTVL.